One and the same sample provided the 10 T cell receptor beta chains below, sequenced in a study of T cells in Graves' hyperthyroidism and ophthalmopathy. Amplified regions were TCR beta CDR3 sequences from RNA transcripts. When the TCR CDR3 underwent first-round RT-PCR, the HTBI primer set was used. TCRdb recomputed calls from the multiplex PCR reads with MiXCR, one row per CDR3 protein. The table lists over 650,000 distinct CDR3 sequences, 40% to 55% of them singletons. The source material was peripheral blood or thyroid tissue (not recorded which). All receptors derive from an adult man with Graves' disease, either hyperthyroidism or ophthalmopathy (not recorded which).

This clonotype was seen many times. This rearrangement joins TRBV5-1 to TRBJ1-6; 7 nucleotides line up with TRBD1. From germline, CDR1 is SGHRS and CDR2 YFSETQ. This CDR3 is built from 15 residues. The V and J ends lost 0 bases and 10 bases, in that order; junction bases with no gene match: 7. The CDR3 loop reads CASSLETGLSSPLHF. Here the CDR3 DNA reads TGCGCCAGCAGCTTGGAGACAGGGTTATCGTCACCCCTCCACTTT. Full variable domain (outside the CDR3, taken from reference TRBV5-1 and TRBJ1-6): KAGVTQTPRYLIKTRGQQVTLSCSPISGHRSVSWYQQTPGQGLQFLFEYFSETQRNKGNFPGRFSGRQFSNSRSEMNVSTLELGDSALYLCASSLETGLSSPLHFGNGTRLTVT.

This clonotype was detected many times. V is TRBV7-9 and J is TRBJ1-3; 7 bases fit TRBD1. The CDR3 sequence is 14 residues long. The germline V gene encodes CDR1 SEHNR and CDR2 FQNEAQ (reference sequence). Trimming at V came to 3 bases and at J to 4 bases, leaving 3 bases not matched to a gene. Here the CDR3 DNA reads TGTGCCAGCAGCTTGGTGACAGGGGGAAACACCATATATTTT. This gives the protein CASSLVTGGNTIYF.

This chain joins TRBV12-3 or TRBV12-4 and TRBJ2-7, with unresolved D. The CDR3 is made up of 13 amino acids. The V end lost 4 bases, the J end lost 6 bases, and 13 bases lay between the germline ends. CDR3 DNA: TGTGCCAGCAGTTCCCCCTCTGGGGTCGAGCAGTACTTC. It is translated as CASSSPSGVEQYF.

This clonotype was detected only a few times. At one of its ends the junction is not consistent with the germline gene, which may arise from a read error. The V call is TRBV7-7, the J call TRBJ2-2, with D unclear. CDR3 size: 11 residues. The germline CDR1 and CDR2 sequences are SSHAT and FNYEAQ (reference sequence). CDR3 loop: CASSKSGELFF. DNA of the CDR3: TGTGCTAGCAGCAAAAGCGGGGAGCTGTTTTTT.

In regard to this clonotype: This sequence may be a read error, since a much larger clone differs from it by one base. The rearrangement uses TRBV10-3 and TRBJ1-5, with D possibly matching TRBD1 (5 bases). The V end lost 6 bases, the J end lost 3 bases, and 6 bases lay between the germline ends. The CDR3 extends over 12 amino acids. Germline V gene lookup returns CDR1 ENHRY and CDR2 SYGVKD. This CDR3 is CAIRGTNQPQHF. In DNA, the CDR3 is TGTGCCATCAGGGGGACCAATCAGCCCCAGCATTTT.

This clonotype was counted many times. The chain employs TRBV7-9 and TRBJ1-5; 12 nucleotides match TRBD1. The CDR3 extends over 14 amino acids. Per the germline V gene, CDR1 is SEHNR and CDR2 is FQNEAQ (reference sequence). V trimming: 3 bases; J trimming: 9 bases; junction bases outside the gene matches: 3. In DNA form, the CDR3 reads TGTGCCAGCAGCTTGGGACAGGGGGCTGCGCCCCAGCATTTT. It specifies CASSLGQGAAPQHF.

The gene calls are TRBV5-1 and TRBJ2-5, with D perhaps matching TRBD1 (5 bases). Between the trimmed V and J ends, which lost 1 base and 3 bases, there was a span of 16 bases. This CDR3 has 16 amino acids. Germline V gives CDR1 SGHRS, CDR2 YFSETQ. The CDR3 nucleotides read TGCGCCAGCAGCTTGTTTGACAGTTGGGAAGAAGAGACCCAGTACTTC. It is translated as CASSLFDSWEEETQYF.

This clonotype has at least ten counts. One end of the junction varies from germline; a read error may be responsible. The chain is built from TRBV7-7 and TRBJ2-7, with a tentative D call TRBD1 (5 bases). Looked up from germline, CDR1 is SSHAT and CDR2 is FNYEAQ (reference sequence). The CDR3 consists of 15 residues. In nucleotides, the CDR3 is TGTGCTAGCAGCTCTCAGGGCGGTGGGTGCTACGAGCAGTACTTC. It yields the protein CASSSQGGGCYEQYF.

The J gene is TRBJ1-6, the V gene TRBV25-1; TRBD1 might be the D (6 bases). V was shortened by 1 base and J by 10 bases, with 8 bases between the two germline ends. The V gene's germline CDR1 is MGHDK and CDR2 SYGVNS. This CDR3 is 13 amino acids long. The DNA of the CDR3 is TGTGCCAGCAGTGAATCGCAGGGGTCACCCCTCCACTTT. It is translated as CASSESQGSPLHF.

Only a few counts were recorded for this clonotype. The CDR3 DNA reads TGTGCCAGCAGCCAAGATTTCGCGCAGGCGGGGGGCTACACCTTC. Encoded protein: CASSQDFAQAGGYTF. This chain joins TRBV14 and TRBJ1-2; D unresolved. The CDR3 has 15 residues. V was clipped by 0 bases and J by 8 bases, with 16 bases between them. From germline, CDR1 is SGHDN and CDR2 FVKESK.